This is a list of T cell receptor beta chains from one sample in a study of beta chain features in type 1 diabetes. Profiling relied on immunoSEQ multiplex PCR, and the TCRdb table lists in-frame clones only, not all of them. Seen here are hundreds of thousands of clones, over 10% observed once, and the top ten hold approximately 0.015%. The sample consisted of naive CD4+ T cells from blood. These receptors were collected from a man aged 18 to 35 in good health. The CDR3 runs from the conserved cysteine through the conserved F or W. A D gene is named only where the DNA matches it firmly. The size entry is marked missing in some rows and otherwise reads once, few, many or a size class.

V gene	clone size	J gene	D gene	CDR3 protein	CDR3 DNA
TRBV25-1	-	TRBJ2-7	TRBD1	CASSELGQSSYEQYF	TGTGCCAGCAGTGAATTGGGACAGAGCTCCTACGAGCAGTACTTC
TRBV6-6	-	TRBJ1-5	-	CASRPGDSNQPQHF	TGTGCCAGCAGGCCAGGGGATAGCAATCAGCCCCAGCATTTT
TRBV27	-	TRBJ1-2	-	CASSLSRQGYYGYTF	TGTGCCAGCAGTTTATCGAGGCAGGGCTACTATGGCTACACCTTC
TRBV4-3	few	TRBJ1-1	-	CASSQGHPPEAFF	TGCGCCAGCAGCCAAGGGCACCCCCCTGAAGCTTTCTTT
TRBV4-3	-	TRBJ2-3	TRBD2	CASSQETSGGSDTQYF	TGCGCCAGCAGCCAGGAGACTAGCGGGGGCTCAGATACGCAGTATTTT
TRBV10-3	-	TRBJ1-5	-	CAISGDSEGQPQHF	TGTGCCATCAGCGGGGACTCGGAGGGCCAGCCCCAGCATTTT
TRBV19	few	TRBJ2-7	TRBD1	CASSPRDRGYEQYF	TGTGCCAGTAGTCCTCGGGACAGGGGCTACGAGCAGTACTTC
TRBV6-5	-	TRBJ2-7	-	CASSTRTETYEQYF	TGTGCCAGCAGTACCCGGACAGAGACCTACGAGCAGTACTTC
TRBV13	-	TRBJ1-2	-	CASSPGQHYGYTF	TGTGCCAGCAGTCCTGGACAGCACTATGGCTACACCTTC
TRBV5-1	-	TRBJ2-1	TRBD2	CASTVETSGSREQFF	TGCGCCAGCACTGTGGAGACTAGCGGGAGTCGTGAGCAGTTCTTC
TRBV6-5	-	TRBJ2-1	-	CASSYSSYNEQFF	TGTGCCAGCAGTTACTCATCTTACAATGAGCAGTTCTTC
TRBV9	-	TRBJ2-7	TRBD2	CASSAGGTSGSYEQYF	TGTGCCAGCAGCGCAGGAGGGACTAGCGGGAGCTACGAGCAGTACTTC
TRBV7-2	-	TRBJ2-6	-	CASSLVGAMSGANVLTF	TGTGCCAGCAGCTTAGTTGGGGCGATGTCTGGGGCCAACGTCCTGACTTTC
TRBV28	-	TRBJ2-4	TRBD1	CATLRDRGLGKNIQYF	TGTGCCACCCTGCGGGACAGGGGGCTAGGCAAAAACATTCAGTACTTC
TRBV7-2	few	TRBJ2-3	TRBD2	CASSVSGRRDTQYF	TGTGCCAGCAGCGTTAGCGGGAGGAGGGATACGCAGTATTTT
TRBV7-2	-	TRBJ2-7	-	CASSLVAEAYEQYF	TGTGCCAGCAGCTTAGTGGCGGAGGCCTACGAGCAGTACTTC
TRBV7-2	-	TRBJ2-1	TRBD2	CASSFSGHFFEQFF	TGTGCCAGCAGCTTTAGCGGGCACTTCTTTGAGCAGTTCTTC
TRBV7-9	-	TRBJ2-7	-	CASSFRGQPTYEQYF	TGTGCCAGCAGCTTCCGGGGACAACCAACCTACGAGCAGTACTTC
TRBV28	few	TRBJ2-3	-	CASTPRGSPTDTQYF	TGTGCCAGCACCCCTAGGGGGTCCCCCACAGATACGCAGTATTTT